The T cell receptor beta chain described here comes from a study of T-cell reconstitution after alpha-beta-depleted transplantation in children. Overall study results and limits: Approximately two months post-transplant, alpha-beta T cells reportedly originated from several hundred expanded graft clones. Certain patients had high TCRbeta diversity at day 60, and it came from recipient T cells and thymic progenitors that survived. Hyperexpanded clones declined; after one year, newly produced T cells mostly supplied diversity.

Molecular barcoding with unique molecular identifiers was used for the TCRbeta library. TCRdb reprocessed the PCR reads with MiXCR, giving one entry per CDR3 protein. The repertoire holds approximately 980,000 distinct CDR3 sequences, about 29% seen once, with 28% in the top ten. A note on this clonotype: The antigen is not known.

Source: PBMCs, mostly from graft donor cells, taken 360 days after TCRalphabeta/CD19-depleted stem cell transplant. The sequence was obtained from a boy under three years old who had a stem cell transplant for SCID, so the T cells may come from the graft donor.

In nucleotides, the CDR3 is TGTGCCAGCAGTACCAGCGGGGGGGCTATTAATGAGCAGTTCTTC. Protein product: CASSTSGGAINEQFF. This chain connects TRBV12-3 or TRBV12-4 to TRBJ2-1, with TRBD2 identical over 10 bases. J was trimmed by 7 bases and V by 5 bases; bases with no gene match: 8. The CDR3 runs 15 residues.